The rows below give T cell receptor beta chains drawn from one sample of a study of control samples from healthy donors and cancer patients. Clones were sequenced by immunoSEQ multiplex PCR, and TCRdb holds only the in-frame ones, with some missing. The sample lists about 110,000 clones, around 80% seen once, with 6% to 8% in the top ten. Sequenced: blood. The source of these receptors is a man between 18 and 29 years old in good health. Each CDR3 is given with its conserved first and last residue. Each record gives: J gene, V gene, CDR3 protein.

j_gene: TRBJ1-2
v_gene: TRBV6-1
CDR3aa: CASSEPGYGYTF

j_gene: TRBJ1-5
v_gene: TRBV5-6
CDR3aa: CASSEGWGRNRQPQHF

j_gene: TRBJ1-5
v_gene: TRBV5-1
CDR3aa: CASSPGQLDQPQHF

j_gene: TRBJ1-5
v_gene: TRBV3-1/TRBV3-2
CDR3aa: CASSPGAGLNQPQHF

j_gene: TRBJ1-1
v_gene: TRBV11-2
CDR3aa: CASSPLPRGLGTEAFF

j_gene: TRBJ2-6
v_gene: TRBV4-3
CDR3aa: CASSPVPSGGSISGANVLTF

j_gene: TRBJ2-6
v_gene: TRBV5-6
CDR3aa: CASSGDSPIAGANVLTF

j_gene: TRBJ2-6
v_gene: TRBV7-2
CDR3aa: CASSSSGYASGANVLTF

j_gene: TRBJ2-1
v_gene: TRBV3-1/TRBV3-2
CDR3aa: CASSQAKLAHEQFF

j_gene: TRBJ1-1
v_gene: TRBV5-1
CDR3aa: CASSWGVLNTEAFF

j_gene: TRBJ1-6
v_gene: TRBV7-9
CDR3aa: CASSLVGQAYGNSPLHF

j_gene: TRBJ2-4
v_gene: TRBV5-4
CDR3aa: CASSLRGGLGIQYF

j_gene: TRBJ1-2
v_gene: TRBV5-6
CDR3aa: CASSPAGDYGYTF

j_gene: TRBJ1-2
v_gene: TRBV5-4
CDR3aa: CASSIQGNGYGYTF

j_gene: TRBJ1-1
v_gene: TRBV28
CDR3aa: CASSRVTEAFF

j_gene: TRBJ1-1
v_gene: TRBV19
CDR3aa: CASKVGGRDFF

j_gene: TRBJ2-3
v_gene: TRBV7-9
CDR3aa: CASAGQGTDTQYF

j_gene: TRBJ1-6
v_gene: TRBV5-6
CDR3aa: CASSLGGQLYNSPLHF

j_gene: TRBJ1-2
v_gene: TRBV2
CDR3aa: CASSLTGTSSNYGYTF

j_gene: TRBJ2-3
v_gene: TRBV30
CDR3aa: CAWRTGMSTDTQYF

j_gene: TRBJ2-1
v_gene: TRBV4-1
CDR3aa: CASSQEEAPYNEQFF

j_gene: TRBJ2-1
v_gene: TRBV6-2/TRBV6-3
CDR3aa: CASSYRGPLYNEQFF

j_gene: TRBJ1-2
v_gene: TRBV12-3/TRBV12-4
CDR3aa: CASSLASLGGYTF

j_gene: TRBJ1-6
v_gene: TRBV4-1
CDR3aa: CASSPSLGGYNSPLHF

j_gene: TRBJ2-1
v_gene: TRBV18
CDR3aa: CASSDQAVDNEQFF

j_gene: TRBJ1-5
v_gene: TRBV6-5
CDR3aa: CASTRTASNQPQHF

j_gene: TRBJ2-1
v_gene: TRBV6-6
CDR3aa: CASSPLAGAYNEQFF

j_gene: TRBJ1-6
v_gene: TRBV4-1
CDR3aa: CASSQGFGPADSPLHF

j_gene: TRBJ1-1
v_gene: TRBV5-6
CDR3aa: CASSLYLGRMNTEAFF

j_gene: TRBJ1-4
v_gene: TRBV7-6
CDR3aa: CASSLVKGGTNEKLFF